Each of the 31 T cell receptor beta chains below was sequenced from the same sample in a study of blood T cell repertoires in COVID-19. Profiled with immunoSEQ multiplex PCR; TCRdb holds only in-frame clones, not every one. The sample has 9,900 or so clones; 89% are singletons. The specimen was peripheral blood. The receptors come from a human donor in a cohort sampled during active COVID-19.

The CDR3 loop reads CASSGPGLNTEAFF. The DNA for the CDR3 is TGTGCCAGCAGTGGCCCAGGTTTGAACACTGAAGCTTTCTTT. The chain combines TRBV27 with TRBJ1-1; no clear D. This CDR3 region has 14 residues. The ends were cut back, 5 bases at V and 0 bases at J, with 10 bases in the middle. Per germline, CDR1 MNHEY and CDR2 SMNVEV (reference sequence).

This chain uses TRBV5-5 with TRBJ2-7, with D maybe TRBD2 (6 bases). CDR1 is SGHKS and CDR2 is YYEKEE in the germline V gene (reference sequence). Trimming removed 4 bases at V and 1 base at J, with 21 bases between. This CDR3 region has 17 residues. The CDR3 coding sequence is TGTGCCAGCAGCCTGTCCGGGACTGCTATTCCTTCCTACGAGCAGTACTTC. Translating gives CASSLSGTAIPSYEQYF.

The chain is built from TRBV13 and TRBJ2-7; 7 bases match TRBD1. The germline V gene encodes CDR1 PRHDT and CDR2 FYEKMQ (reference sequence). The CDR3 totals 15 residues. With 2 bases clipped from V and 6 bases from J, the junction kept 10 bases outside the gene matches. This CDR3 is CASSLRTGVGGEQYF. Written as DNA, the CDR3 is TGTGCCAGCAGCTTAAGAACAGGGGTCGGAGGCGAGCAGTACTTC.

The chain has TRBV19 and TRBJ1-4, with D unresolved. The CDR3 covers 13 residues. Between the trimmed V and J ends, which lost 3 bases and 8 bases, there was a span of 10 bases. The germline V gene encodes CDR1 LNHDA and CDR2 SQIVND (reference sequence). CDR3: CASSIKAVEKLFF. The CDR3 bases are TGTGCCAGTAGTATTAAGGCGGTCGAAAAACTGTTTTTT.

This clone showed up just a few times. This rearrangement joins TRBV11-2 to TRBJ2-7; 12 bases align to TRBD1. The germline gives CDR1 SGHAT, CDR2 FQNNGV. CDR3 size: 15 residues. Trimming cost V 2 bases and J 5 bases; bases outside gene matches: 4. Here the CDR3 reads CASSLLRDRGHEQYF. DNA for the CDR3: TGTGCCAGCAGCTTATTACGGGACAGGGGGCACGAGCAGTACTTC.

The chain links TRBV12-3 or TRBV12-4 to TRBJ2-1, with D perhaps matching TRBD2 (6 bases). This CDR3 spans 12 amino acids. Trimming took 6 bases from V and 12 from J, leaving 15 bases between them. The DNA for the CDR3 is TGTGCCAGCAGACCAGACAACGGGAGGCAGTTCTTC. It specifies CASRPDNGRQFF.

The DNA for the CDR3 is TGTGCCAGCAGGGTATACAGAGGGCCCTCCACAGATACGCAGTATTTT. Translating gives CASRVYRGPSTDTQYF. The chain couples TRBV2 to TRBJ2-3, with a tentative D call TRBD2 (5 bases). Germline CDR1 SNHLY, CDR2 FYNNEI. V was shortened by 6 bases and J by 2 bases, with 18 bases between the two germline ends. This CDR3 is built from 16 residues.

J is TRBJ1-4 and V is TRBV15, with TRBD1 identical over 10 bases. The germline V gene has CDR1 LNHNV and CDR2 YYDKDF (reference sequence). The CDR3 spans 12 residues. Trimming removed 11 bases from V and 8 bases from J; junction bases left unmatched: 5. The CDR3 protein is CAAGTGDEKLFF. For the CDR3, the DNA is TGTGCCGCCGGGACAGGGGACGAAAAACTGTTTTTT. The variable domain in full, with the rest retrieved from reference TRBV15 and TRBJ1-4, is DAMVIQNPRYQVTQFGKPVTLSCSQTLNHNVMYWYQQKSSQAPKLLFHYYDKDFNNEADTPDNFQSRRPNTSFCFLDIRSPGLGDTAMYLCAAGTGDEKLFFGSGTQLSVL.

J is TRBJ2-7 and V is TRBV2, with no clear D. CDR3 size: 13 residues. The germline V gene has CDR1 SNHLY and CDR2 FYNNEI. The V end lost 3 bases, the J end lost 3 bases, and 9 bases lay between the germline ends. The CDR3 nucleotides read TGTGCCAGCAGTGACCAACAGTTCTACGAGCAGTACTTC. It translates to CASSDQQFYEQYF.

The DNA for the CDR3 is TGTGCCAGCAGGACATCCTACGAGCAGTACTTC. Its translation is CASRTSYEQYF. The chain couples TRBV6-6 to TRBJ2-7; no firm D call. V dropped 6 bases and J dropped 1 base, with 4 bases sitting between them. Per the germline V gene, CDR1 is MNHNY and CDR2 is SVGAGI (reference sequence). This CDR3 is 11 amino acids long.

The rearrangement links TRBV28 to TRBJ2-4; 7 nucleotides agree with TRBD1. The V gene end was trimmed by 0 bases and the J gene end by 0 bases; junction bases not matched to a gene: 8. The V gene's germline CDR1 is MDHEN and CDR2 SYDVKM. The CDR3 has 18 amino acids. CDR3 protein: CASSLWLQGPGAKNIQYF. DNA of the CDR3: TGTGCCAGCAGTTTATGGCTACAGGGGCCAGGAGCCAAAAACATTCAGTACTTC.

The chain carries TRBV5-6 and TRBJ2-1; 8 bases agree with TRBD1. V was clipped by 4 bases and J by 2 bases; unmatched bases: 8. This CDR3 is 16 amino acids long. In germline, CDR1 is SGHDT, CDR2 YYEEEE. The CDR3 DNA sequence: TGTGCCAGCAGCCTATTAAGACAGGGGCCCTACAATGAGCAGTTCTTC. Its protein is CASSLLRQGPYNEQFF.

The chain is built from TRBV24-1 and TRBJ2-1, with 7 bases that match TRBD1. The CDR3 is 12 amino acids. J lost 14 bases, V lost 3 bases, and 6 bases had no gene match. Germline-derived CDR1 and CDR2 are KGHDR and SFDVKD. The CDR3, as DNA: TGTGCCACCAGTGATAGGGGAGACAGGGAGTTCTTC. This encodes CATSDRGDREFF.

The chain joins TRBV18 to TRBJ1-4, with 7 bases that match TRBD1. CDR1 and CDR2 from the germline V gene are KGHSH and LQKENI. CDR3 size: 14 residues. The trim removed 3 bases at V and 5 bases at J, leaving 3 bases unmatched. The DNA for the CDR3 is TGTGCCAGCTCACCTGGGACAGCAAATGAAAAACTGTTTTTT. Translation gives CASSPGTANEKLFF.

The chain recombines TRBV7-2 with TRBJ1-6; 8 bases agree with TRBD1. V lost 3 bases, J lost 0 bases, and 1 base stayed unmatched. CDR1 is SGHTA and CDR2 is FQGNSA in the germline V gene. This CDR3 contains 16 residues. DNA of the CDR3: TGTGCCAGCAGCTTGGACAGGGACTCCTATAATTCACCCCTCCACTTT. This translates into CASSLDRDSYNSPLHF. The whole variable domain, remainder taken from reference TRBV7-2 and TRBJ1-6, is GAGVSQSPSNKVTEKGKDVELRCDPISGHTALYWYRQSLGQGLEFLIYFQGNSAPDKSGLPSDRFSAERTGGSVSTLTIQRTQQEDSAVYLCASSLDRDSYNSPLHFGNGTRLTVT.

The chain combines TRBV12-3 or TRBV12-4 with TRBJ1-2; TRBD1 agrees at 8 bases. Losses at the gene ends were 7 bases for V and 4 bases for J; bases not matched to a gene: 5. The CDR3 consists of 13 residues. CDR3 bases: TGTGCCAGCACCCTACAGGGGGTCTATGGCTACACCTTC. Its protein product is CASTLQGVYGYTF.

This sequence joins TRBV28 and TRBJ1-2, with 7 nucleotides matching TRBD1. Trimming removed 6 bases from V and 5 bases from J; junction bases left unmatched: 9. The germline CDR1 and CDR2 sequences are MDHEN and SYDVKM. This CDR3 is 14 amino acids long. The CDR3 sequence is CASRQTGTAYGYTF. The DNA of the CDR3 is TGTGCCAGCAGACAGACCGGGACAGCTTATGGCTACACCTTC.

The J gene is TRBJ1-3, the V gene TRBV3-1 (or the pseudogene TRBV3-2); unclear D gene. The CDR3 contains 16 residues. With 0 bases removed from V and 0 bases from J, the gap between germline ends came to 9 bases. CDR1 is LGHDT, CDR2 YNNKEL, per germline (reference sequence). The CDR3 is CASSQELGSSGNTIYF. The CDR3 nucleotides are TGTGCCAGCAGCCAAGAGTTGGGGAGCTCTGGAAACACCATATATTTT.

The chain recombines TRBV3-1 (or the pseudogene TRBV3-2) with TRBJ2-5, with 8 bases fitting TRBD1. CDR1 and CDR2 (germline): LGHDT, YNNKEL (reference sequence). Trimming removed 4 bases from V and 5 bases from J; junction bases left unmatched: 9. This CDR3 has 15 amino acids. CDR3 loop: CASSLRTGIGETQYF. DNA of the CDR3: TGTGCCAGCAGCCTTAGGACAGGGATAGGTGAGACCCAGTACTTC.

V and J are TRBV9 and TRBJ2-1, with 13 bases aligning to TRBD2. Germline CDR1 SGDLS, CDR2 YYNGEE. V trimming: 3 bases; J trimming: 4 bases; junction bases outside the gene matches: 4. This CDR3 contains 16 residues. The CDR3 sequence: CASSEELAGGYNEQFF. The CDR3 nucleotides read TGTGCCAGCAGCGAAGAACTAGCGGGGGGGTACAATGAGCAGTTCTTC.

This chain joins TRBV5-1 and TRBJ2-7, with a possible D match to TRBD2 (7 bases). Trimming removed 4 bases at V and 2 bases at J, with 16 bases between. CDR1 SGHRS and CDR2 YFSETQ come from the germline V gene. The CDR3 contains 15 residues. The CDR3 loop is CASSQEGGGPYEQYF. The CDR3 DNA reads TGCGCCAGCAGCCAAGAAGGGGGGGGTCCCTACGAGCAGTACTTC.

The gene calls are TRBV19 and TRBJ1-5; D is ambiguous. V lost 5 bases and J 2 bases, leaving 16 bases between the germline ends. This CDR3 has 16 amino acids. Germline V gives CDR1 LNHDA, CDR2 SQIVND (reference sequence). The CDR3 region has the DNA TGTGCCAGTAGTCTGAGGGCGACCGGCGGCAATCAGCCCCAGCATTTT. Translation gives CASSLRATGGNQPQHF. The whole variable domain, remainder taken from reference TRBV19 and TRBJ1-5, is DGGITQSPKYLFRKEGQNVTLSCEQNLNHDAMYWYRQDPGQGLRLIYYSQIVNDFQKGDIAEGYSVSREKKESFPLTVTSAQKNPTAFYLCASSLRATGGNQPQHFGDGTRLSIL.

This clone appeared a few times. The chain joins TRBV6-5 to TRBJ2-1, with 10 bases that match TRBD2. J lost 3 bases, V lost 6 bases, and 5 bases had no gene match. CDR1 is MNHEY and CDR2 is SVGAGI in the germline V gene. CDR3 size: 15 residues. As DNA, the CDR3 is TGTGCCAGCAGCCCCCTAGCGGGGGACTACAATGAGCAGTTCTTC. This sequence encodes CASSPLAGDYNEQFF.

The V gene is TRBV15, the J gene TRBJ1-6; D unresolved. CDR1 is LNHNV, CDR2 YYDKDF, per germline (reference sequence). Trimming removed 5 bases from V and 8 bases from J, with 10 bases in between. CDR3 size: 13 residues. CDR3 protein: CATSLDRDSPLHF. The CDR3 DNA reads as TGTGCCACCAGCTTAGATCGGGATTCACCCCTCCACTTT.

In its sample, this clone ranks as medium-sized. The chain links TRBV4-1 to TRBJ2-7, with D maybe TRBD1 (6 bases). The CDR3 runs to 14 residues. In germline, CDR1 is MGHRA, CDR2 YSYEKL. The V gene lost 4 bases and the J gene lost 5 bases, with 15 bases spanning the gap. For the CDR3, the DNA is TGCGCCAGCAGCCTTAATAGGGGGTCCCACGAGCAGTACTTC. Translating gives CASSLNRGSHEQYF.

The CDR3 loop reads CASSRAPGGTQYF. The CDR3 nucleotides are TGTGCCAGCAGTCGGGCACCGGGGGGTACGCAGTATTTT. V usage is TRBV12-3 or TRBV12-4 and J usage is TRBJ2-3; 7 bases align to TRBD2. Unmatched junction bases numbered 7, after V lost 5 bases and J lost 8 bases. CDR3 size: 13 residues.

This chain connects TRBV19 to TRBJ2-3, with a weak D call TRBD2 (5 bases). Trimming removed 4 bases from V and 0 bases from J, with 8 bases in between. Germline V gives CDR1 LNHDA, CDR2 SQIVND (reference sequence). The CDR3 covers 14 residues. CDR3 nucleotide sequence: TGTGCCAGTAGTAACGGGGAGAGCACAGATACGCAGTATTTT. It codes for CASSNGESTDTQYF.

The chain links TRBV6-5 to TRBJ2-6; D possibly corresponds to TRBD2 (6 bases). The CDR3 consists of 15 residues. Trimming took off 8 bases at V and 1 base at J, with 12 bases between the two ends. The germline gives CDR1 MNHEY, CDR2 SVGAGI. CDR3 sequence: CASRGGVSGANVLTF. CDR3 coding DNA: TGTGCCAGCCGCGGAGGGGTTTCTGGGGCCAACGTCCTGACTTTC.

The rearrangement links TRBV24-1 to TRBJ2-2; TRBD1 matches at 9 bases. This CDR3 is built from 16 residues. The V and J ends lost 3 bases and 5 bases, in that order; junction bases with no gene match: 6. Germline CDR1 is KGHDR and CDR2 is SFDVKD. The DNA of the CDR3 is TGTGCCACCAGTGATCCGGGACAGGGAAAGACCGGGGAGCTGTTTTTT. Translation gives CATSDPGQGKTGELFF.

The genes are TRBV10-3 and TRBJ1-6; no definite D call. Germline V CDR1 and CDR2: ENHRY, SYGVKD. V shed 10 bases and J shed 11 bases, with 21 bases lying between them. This CDR3 contains 14 residues. The CDR3 spells CATSTIGEVTPLHF. The CDR3 DNA is TGTGCCACGTCTACGATCGGGGAGGTAACACCCCTCCACTTT.

J is TRBJ2-3 and V is TRBV30; possibly TRBD2 for D (6 bases). From germline, CDR1 is GTSNPN and CDR2 SVGIG (reference sequence). Trimming removed 8 bases at V and 4 bases at J, with 7 bases between. There are 10 residues in the CDR3. The CDR3, as DNA: TGTGCCGGGACTCCAGATACGCAGTATTTT. Protein: CAGTPDTQYF.